This T cell receptor (beta chain) was identified during a study of blood T cell repertoires in COVID-19. This CDR3 region has 14 residues. Germline values: CDR1 LNHDA, CDR2 SQIVND (reference sequence). The ends were cut back, 6 bases at V and 0 bases at J, with 12 bases in the middle. TCRdb keeps only in-frame clones here, not all; method: immunoSEQ multiplex PCR. The table lists around 110,000 clones, approximately 84% of them singletons. This sequence was found in a woman aged 55-69 years with acute or convalescent COVID-19. The sequenced sample consisted of peripheral blood. The V gene is TRBV19, the J gene TRBJ2-7, with TRBD2 as a possible D gene (5 bases). The CDR3 nucleotides read TGTGCCAGTAGCTTGAGGGCAGCCTCCTACGAGCAGTACTTC. Encoded protein: CASSLRAASYEQYF.